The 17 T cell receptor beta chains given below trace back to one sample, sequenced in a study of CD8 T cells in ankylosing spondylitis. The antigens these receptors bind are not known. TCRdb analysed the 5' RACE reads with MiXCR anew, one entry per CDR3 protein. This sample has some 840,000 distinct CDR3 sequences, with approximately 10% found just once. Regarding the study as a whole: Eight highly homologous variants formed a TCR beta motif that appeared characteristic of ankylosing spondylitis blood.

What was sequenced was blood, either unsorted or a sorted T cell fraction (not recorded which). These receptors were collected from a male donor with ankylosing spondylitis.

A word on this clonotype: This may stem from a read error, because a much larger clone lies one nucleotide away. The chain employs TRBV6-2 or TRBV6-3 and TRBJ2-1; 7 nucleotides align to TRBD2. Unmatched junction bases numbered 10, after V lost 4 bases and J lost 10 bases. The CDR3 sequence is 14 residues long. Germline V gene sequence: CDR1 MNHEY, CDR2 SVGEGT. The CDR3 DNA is TGTGCCAGCAGTTTTCCCTTCGGGGGGTCCGAGCAGTTCTTC. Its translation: CASSFPFGGSEQFF.

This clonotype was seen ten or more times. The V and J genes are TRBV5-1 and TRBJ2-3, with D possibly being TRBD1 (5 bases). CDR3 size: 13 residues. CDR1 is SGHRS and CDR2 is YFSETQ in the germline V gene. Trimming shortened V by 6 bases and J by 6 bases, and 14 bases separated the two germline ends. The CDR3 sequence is CASTSQGGDTQYF. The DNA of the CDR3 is TGCGCCAGCACGTCCCAGGGTGGGGATACGCAGTATTTT.

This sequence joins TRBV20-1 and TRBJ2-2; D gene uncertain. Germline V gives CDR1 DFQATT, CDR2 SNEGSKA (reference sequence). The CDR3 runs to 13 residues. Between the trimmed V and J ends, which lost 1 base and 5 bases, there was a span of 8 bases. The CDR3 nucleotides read TGCAGTGCTAGAGTTCCACTTACCGGGGAGCTGTTTTTT. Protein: CSARVPLTGELFF.

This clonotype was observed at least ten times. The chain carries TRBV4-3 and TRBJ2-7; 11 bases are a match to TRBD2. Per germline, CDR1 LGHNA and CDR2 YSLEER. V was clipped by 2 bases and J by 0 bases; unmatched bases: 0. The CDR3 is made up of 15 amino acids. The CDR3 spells CASSQLAGGSYEQYF. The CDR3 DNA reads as TGCGCCAGCAGCCAACTAGCGGGGGGCTCCTACGAGCAGTACTTC.

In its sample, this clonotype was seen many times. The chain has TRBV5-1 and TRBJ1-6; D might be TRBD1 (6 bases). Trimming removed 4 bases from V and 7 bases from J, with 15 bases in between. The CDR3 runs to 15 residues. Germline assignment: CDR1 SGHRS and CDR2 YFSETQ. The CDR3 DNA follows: TGCGCCAGCAGCAACGCCGGGACATGGAATTCACCCCTCCACTTT. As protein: CASSNAGTWNSPLHF.

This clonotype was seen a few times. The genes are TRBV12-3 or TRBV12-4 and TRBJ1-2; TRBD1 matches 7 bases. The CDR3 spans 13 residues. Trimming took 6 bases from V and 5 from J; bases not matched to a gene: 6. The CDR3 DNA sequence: TGTGCCAGCAGCACCGGGACAGTTTATGGCTACACCTTC. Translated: CASSTGTVYGYTF.

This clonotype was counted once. Written as DNA, the CDR3 is TGTGCCAGCAGTGAATCAATGCGGGAGACCCAGTACTTC. Amino acids: CASSESMRETQYF. The chain couples TRBV25-1 to TRBJ2-5; no clear D gene. The V end was cut by 1 base, the J end by 5 bases, with 8 bases between. From germline, CDR1 is MGHDK and CDR2 SYGVNS. The CDR3 is made up of 13 amino acids.

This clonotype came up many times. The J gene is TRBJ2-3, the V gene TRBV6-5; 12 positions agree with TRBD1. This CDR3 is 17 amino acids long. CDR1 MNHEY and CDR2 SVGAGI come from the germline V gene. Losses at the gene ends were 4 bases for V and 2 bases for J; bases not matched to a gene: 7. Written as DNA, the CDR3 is TGTGCCAGCAGTTTCAGGAGGGACAGGGGGCACACAGATACGCAGTATTTT. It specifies CASSFRRDRGHTDTQYF.

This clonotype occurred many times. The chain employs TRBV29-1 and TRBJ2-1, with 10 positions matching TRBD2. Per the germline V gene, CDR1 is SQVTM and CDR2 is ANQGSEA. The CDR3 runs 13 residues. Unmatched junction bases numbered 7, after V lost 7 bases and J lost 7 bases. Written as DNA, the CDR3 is TGCAGCGGTCTAGCGGGGGCCGGGAATGAGCAGTTCTTC. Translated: CSGLAGAGNEQFF.

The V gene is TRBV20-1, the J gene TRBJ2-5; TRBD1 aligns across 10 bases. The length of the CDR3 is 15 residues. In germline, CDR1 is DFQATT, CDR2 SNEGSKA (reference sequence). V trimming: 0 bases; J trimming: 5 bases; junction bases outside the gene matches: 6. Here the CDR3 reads CSARDRQGAMETQYF. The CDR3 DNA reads TGCAGTGCTAGAGATCGACAGGGGGCGATGGAGACCCAGTACTTC.

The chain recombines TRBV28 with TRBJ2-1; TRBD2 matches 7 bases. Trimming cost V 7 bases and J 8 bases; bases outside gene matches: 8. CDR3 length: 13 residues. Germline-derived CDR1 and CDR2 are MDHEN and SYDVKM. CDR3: CASTPGTMDEQFF. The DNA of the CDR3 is TGTGCCAGCACCCCTGGGACTATGGATGAGCAGTTCTTC.

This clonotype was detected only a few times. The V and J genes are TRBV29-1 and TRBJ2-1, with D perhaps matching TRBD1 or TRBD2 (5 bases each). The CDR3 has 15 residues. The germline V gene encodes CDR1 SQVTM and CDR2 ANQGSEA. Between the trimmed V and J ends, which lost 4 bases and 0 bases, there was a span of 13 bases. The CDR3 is CSVARGWSSYNEQFF. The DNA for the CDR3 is TGCAGCGTTGCCCGGGGCTGGAGCTCCTACAATGAGCAGTTCTTC.

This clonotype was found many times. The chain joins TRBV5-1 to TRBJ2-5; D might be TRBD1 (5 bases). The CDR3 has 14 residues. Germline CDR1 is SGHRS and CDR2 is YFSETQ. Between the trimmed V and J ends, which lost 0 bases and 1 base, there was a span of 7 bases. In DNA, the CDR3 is TGCGCCAGCAGCTTGGGGCAGGGCCAAGAGACCCAGTACTTC. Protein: CASSLGQGQETQYF.

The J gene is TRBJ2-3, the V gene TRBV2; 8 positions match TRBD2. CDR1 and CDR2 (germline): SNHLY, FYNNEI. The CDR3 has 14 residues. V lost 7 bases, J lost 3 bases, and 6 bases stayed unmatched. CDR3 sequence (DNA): TGTGCCAGCATGTCGCGCGGGAGGACAGATACGCAGTATTTT. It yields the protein CASMSRGRTDTQYF.

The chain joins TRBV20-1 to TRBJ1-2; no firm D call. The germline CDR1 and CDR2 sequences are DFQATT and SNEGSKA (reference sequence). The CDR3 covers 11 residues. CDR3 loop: CISSQAPGYTF. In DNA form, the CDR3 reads TGCATTTCGAGCCAGGCTCCCGGCTACACCTTC.

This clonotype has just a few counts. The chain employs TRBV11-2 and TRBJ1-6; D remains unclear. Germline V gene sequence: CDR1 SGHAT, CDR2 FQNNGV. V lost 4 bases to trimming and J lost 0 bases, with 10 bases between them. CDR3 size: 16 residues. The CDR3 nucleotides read TGTGCCAGCAGCTCAACAGCTAACTCCTATAATTCACCCCTCCACTTT. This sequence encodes CASSSTANSYNSPLHF.

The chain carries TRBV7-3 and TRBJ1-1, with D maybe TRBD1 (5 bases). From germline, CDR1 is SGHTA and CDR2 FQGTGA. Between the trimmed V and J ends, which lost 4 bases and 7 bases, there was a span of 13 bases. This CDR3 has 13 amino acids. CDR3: CASSSQGEGEAFF. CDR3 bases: TGTGCCAGCAGCTCTCAAGGGGAGGGTGAAGCTTTCTTT. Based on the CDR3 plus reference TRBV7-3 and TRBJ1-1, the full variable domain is GAGVSQTPSNKVTEKGKYVELRCDPISGHTALYWYRQSLGQGPEFLIYFQGTGAADDSGLPNDRFFAVRPEGSVSTLKIQRTERGDSAVYLCASSSQGEGEAFFGQGTRLTVV.